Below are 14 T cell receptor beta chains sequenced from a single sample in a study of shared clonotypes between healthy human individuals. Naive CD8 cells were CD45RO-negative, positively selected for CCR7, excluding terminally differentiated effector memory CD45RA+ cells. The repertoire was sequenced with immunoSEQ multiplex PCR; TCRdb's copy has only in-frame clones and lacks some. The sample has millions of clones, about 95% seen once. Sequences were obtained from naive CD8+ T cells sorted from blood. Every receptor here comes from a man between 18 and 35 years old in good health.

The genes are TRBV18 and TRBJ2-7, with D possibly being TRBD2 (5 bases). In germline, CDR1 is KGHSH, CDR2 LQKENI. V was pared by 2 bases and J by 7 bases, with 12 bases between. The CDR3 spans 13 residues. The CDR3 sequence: CASSPSGPEEQYF. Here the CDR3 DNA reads TGTGCCAGCTCACCAAGCGGACCGGAGGAGCAGTACTTC.

The CDR3 spells CASSPKLAGGPEETQYF. The CDR3 DNA follows: TGTGCCAGCAGCCCCAAACTAGCGGGGGGGCCTGAGGAGACCCAGTACTTC. The genes are TRBV7-8 and TRBJ2-5; TRBD2 matches at 13 bases. CDR1 and CDR2 (germline): SGHVS, FQNEAQ. This CDR3 comprises 17 residues. Losses at the gene ends were 5 bases for V and 5 bases for J; bases not matched to a gene: 11.

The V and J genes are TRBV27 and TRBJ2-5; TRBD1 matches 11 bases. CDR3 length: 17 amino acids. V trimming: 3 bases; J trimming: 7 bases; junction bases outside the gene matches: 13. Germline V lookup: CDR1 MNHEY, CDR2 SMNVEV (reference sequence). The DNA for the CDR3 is TGTGCCAGCAGTTTCCTGGGACAGGGGGGTGGGATGCTGACCCAGTACTTC. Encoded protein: CASSFLGQGGGMLTQYF.

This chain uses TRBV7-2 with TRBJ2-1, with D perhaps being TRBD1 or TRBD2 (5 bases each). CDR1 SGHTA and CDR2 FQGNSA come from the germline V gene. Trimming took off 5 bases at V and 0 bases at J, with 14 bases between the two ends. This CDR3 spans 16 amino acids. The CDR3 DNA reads TGTGCCAGCAGCCAGACGGGACGCAGCTCCTACAATGAGCAGTTCTTC. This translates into CASSQTGRSSYNEQFF.

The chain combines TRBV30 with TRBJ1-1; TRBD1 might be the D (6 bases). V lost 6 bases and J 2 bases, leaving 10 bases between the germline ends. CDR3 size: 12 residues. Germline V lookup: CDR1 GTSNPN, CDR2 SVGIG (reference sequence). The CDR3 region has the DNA TGTGCCTGCGGGACACCTAACACTGAAGCTTTCTTT. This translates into CACGTPNTEAFF. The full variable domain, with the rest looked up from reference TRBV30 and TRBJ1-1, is SQTIHQWPATLVQPVGSPLSLECTVEGTSNPNLYWYRQAAGRGLQLLFYSVGIGQISSEVPQNLSASRPQDRQFILSSKKLLLSDSGFYLCACGTPNTEAFFGQGTRLTVV.

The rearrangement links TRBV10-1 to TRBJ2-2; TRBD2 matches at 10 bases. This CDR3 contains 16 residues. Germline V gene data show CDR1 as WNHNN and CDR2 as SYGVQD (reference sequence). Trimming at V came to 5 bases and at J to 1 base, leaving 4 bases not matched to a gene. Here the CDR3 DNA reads TGCGCCAGCAGTTCCGGACTAGCGGAGAACACCGGGGAGCTGTTTTTT. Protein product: CASSSGLAENTGELFF.

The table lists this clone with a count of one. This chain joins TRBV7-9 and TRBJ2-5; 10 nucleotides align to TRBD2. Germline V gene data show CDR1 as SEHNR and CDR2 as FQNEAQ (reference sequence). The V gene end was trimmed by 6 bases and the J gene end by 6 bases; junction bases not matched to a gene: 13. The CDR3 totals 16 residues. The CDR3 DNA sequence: TGTGCCAGCAGTATGACAGCGGGAGGGCCTACGCAGACCCAGTACTTC. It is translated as CASSMTAGGPTQTQYF. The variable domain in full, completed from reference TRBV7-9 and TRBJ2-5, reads DTGVSQNPRHKITKRGQNVTFRCDPISEHNRLYWYRQTLGQGPEFLTYFQNEAQLEKSRLLSDRFSAERPKGSFSTLEIQRTEQGDSAMYLCASSMTAGGPTQTQYFGPGTRLLVL.

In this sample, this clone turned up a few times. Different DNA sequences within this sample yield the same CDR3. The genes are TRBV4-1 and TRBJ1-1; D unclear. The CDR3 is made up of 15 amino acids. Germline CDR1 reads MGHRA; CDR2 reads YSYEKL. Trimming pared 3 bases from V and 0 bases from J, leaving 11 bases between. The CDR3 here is CASSQEQFMNTEAFF. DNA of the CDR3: TGCGCCAGCAGCCAGGAACAGTTCATGAACACTGAAGCTTTCTTT.

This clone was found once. The CDR3 reads CASSFMGGPVSYEQYF. The CDR3 region has the DNA TGTGCCAGCAGCTTCATGGGGGGGCCCGTCTCCTACGAGCAGTACTTC. The chain joins TRBV5-4 to TRBJ2-7, with D possibly matching TRBD2 (7 bases). Germline lookup yields CDR1 SGHNT and CDR2 YYREEE (reference sequence). V gave up 2 bases and J gave up 0 bases, with 15 bases separating them. CDR3 length equals 16 residues.

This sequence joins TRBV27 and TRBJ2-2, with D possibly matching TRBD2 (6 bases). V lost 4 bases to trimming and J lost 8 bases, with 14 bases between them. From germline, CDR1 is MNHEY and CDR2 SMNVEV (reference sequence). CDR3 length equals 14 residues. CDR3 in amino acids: CASSSSLASGELFF. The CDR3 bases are TGTGCCAGCAGTTCCTCCCTAGCGTCAGGGGAGCTGTTTTTT.

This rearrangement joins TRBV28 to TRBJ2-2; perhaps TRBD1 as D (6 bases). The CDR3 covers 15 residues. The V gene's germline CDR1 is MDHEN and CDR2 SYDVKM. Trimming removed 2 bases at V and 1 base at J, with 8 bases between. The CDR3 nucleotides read TGTGCCAGCAGTTTAAGCAGGGGGAACACCGGGGAGCTGTTTTTT. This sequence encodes CASSLSRGNTGELFF.

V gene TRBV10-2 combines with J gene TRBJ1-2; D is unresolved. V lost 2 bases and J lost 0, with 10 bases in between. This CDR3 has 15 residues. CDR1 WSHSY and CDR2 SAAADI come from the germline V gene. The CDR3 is CASSEGEPANYGYTF. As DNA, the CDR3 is TGCGCCAGCAGTGAGGGGGAACCAGCTAACTATGGCTACACCTTC.

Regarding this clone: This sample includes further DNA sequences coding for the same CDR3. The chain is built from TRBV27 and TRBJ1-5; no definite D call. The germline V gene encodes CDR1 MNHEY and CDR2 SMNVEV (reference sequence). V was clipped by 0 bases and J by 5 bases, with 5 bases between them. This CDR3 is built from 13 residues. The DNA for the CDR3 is TGTGCCAGCAGTTTATCCTCGGATCAGCCCCAGCATTTT. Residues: CASSLSSDQPQHF.

The CDR3 DNA sequence: TGCGCCAGCCACATAGGTAGCGGGGCCTACAATGAGCAGTTCTTC. Translation: CASHIGSGAYNEQFF. The J gene is TRBJ2-1, the V gene TRBV10-2; 8 nucleotides agree with TRBD2. Looked up from germline, CDR1 is WSHSY and CDR2 is SAAADI. The CDR3 loop spans 15 amino acids. After removal of 8 bases from V and 2 bases from J, the junction contained 8 bases not matched to a gene.